This T cell receptor (beta chain) was retrieved from a study of cytomegalovirus exposure and HLA in healthy donors. The CDR3 length is 14 residues. V lost 5 bases, J lost 4 bases, and 14 bases lay in between. Germline lookup yields CDR1 SGHTA and CDR2 FQGTGA. This clone was counted a few times. The primer mix had 60 Vbeta and 13 Jbeta primers. Sequencing used immunoSEQ multiplex PCR; TCRdb keeps in-frame clones, though not all of them. Altogether approximately 130,000 clones are present, around 81% being singletons, with the ten largest covering 0.7%. The source is a man aged 18 to 35 in good health and CMV-seronegative. This chain connects TRBV7-3 to TRBJ1-2, with D possibly matching TRBD1 (6 bases). The sample consisted of PBMCs. The CDR3 nucleotides read TGTGCCAGCAGCCCCACAGGGATGTCCTATGGCTACACCTTC. This codes for CASSPTGMSYGYTF.